These 22 T cell receptor beta chains were all obtained from the same sample, sequenced in a study of T cells in Graves' hyperthyroidism and ophthalmopathy. From RNA transcripts, TCR beta CDR3 regions were amplified. The primer set for the first-round RT-PCR of the TCR CDR3 was HTBI. TCRdb called the multiplex PCR reads again in MiXCR, with one record for every CDR3 protein. The profile shows approximately 360,000 distinct CDR3 sequences, roughly 25% of them singletons. The sample taken for sequencing was blood. The receptors here all came from a man aged 45 to 65 with Graves' hyperthyroidism.

This chain links TRBV28 with TRBJ1-2; TRBD1 matches at 9 bases. Unmatched junction bases numbered 6, after V lost 6 bases and J lost 4 bases. CDR1 and CDR2 from the germline V gene are MDHEN and SYDVKM. This CDR3 contains 14 residues. In DNA, the CDR3 is TGTGCCAGCAGCCCCCGGGACAGGGCCTATGGCTACACCTTC. It is translated as CASSPRDRAYGYTF.

This CDR3 is CATSGPSEYNEQFF. The DNA of the CDR3 is TGTGCCACCAGTGGTCCTAGCGAATACAATGAGCAGTTCTTC. This chain uses TRBV24-1 with TRBJ2-1; weak D call: TRBD2 (6 bases). Trimming stripped 5 bases from V and 4 bases from J, with 11 bases between. The CDR3 is made up of 14 amino acids. Germline V lookup: CDR1 KGHDR, CDR2 SFDVKD.

This clonotype was observed a few times. The J gene is TRBJ1-1, the V gene TRBV29-1, with no clear D. From germline, CDR1 is SQVTM and CDR2 ANQGSEA. CDR3 length: 12 residues. V was trimmed by 5 bases and J by 1 base, leaving 8 bases between them. The CDR3 DNA is TGCAGCGTTTTCAACACGAACACTGAAGCTTTCTTT. It codes for CSVFNTNTEAFF.

This clonotype appeared a few times. V and J are TRBV24-1 and TRBJ2-2, with D perhaps matching TRBD1 (5 bases). V was pared by 8 bases and J by 0 bases, with 6 bases between. Per the germline V gene, CDR1 is KGHDR and CDR2 is SFDVKD. This CDR3 has 13 residues. As DNA, the CDR3 is TGTGCCACCACACAGGCGAACACCGGGGAGCTGTTTTTT. As protein: CATTQANTGELFF.

This clonotype showed up just a few times. J is TRBJ2-1 and V is TRBV7-6; 8 bases are shared with TRBD2. The CDR3 sequence is 16 residues long. The germline gives CDR1 SGHVS, CDR2 FNYEAQ. V shed 3 bases and J 0 bases; nucleotides not matched to a gene: 4. CDR3 sequence: CASSLTSVSSYNEQFF. DNA of the CDR3: TGTGCCAGCAGCTTGACTAGCGTTAGCTCCTACAATGAGCAGTTCTTC.

This clonotype was found a few times. The chain combines TRBV2 with TRBJ2-3, with D perhaps TRBD2 (5 bases). Germline V gives CDR1 SNHLY, CDR2 FYNNEI. The CDR3 runs 13 residues. Trimming stripped 4 bases from V and 5 bases from J, with 10 bases between. The CDR3 region is CASSGGAGDTQYF. The CDR3 DNA follows: TGTGCCAGCAGTGGGGGAGCAGGAGATACGCAGTATTTT. The variable domain in full, completed from reference TRBV2 and TRBJ2-3, reads EPEVTQTPSHQVTQMGQEVILRCVPISNHLYFYWYRQILGQKVEFLVSFYNNEISEKSEIFDDQFSVERPDGSNFTLKIRSTKLEDSAMYFCASSGGAGDTQYFGPGTRLTVL.

This clonotype turned up a few times. The J gene is TRBJ2-2, the V gene TRBV12-3 or TRBV12-4, with D uncertain. The CDR3 runs 14 residues. V was clipped by 4 bases and J by 7 bases, with 13 bases between them. The CDR3 DNA follows: TGTGCCAGCAGTTGGCGGAAAAAGATCGGGGAGCTGTTTTTT. The encoded protein is CASSWRKKIGELFF.

The rearrangement links TRBV6-1 to TRBJ2-5; D call uncertain. The CDR3 sequence is 15 residues long. Trimming left V 1 base short and J 1 base short, with 10 bases between. Per the germline V gene, CDR1 is MNHNS and CDR2 is SASEGT. CDR3 amino acids: CASSEVVSFQETQYF. In DNA form, the CDR3 reads TGTGCCAGCAGTGAAGTCGTGAGTTTCCAAGAGACCCAGTACTTC.

The chain recombines TRBV20-1 with TRBJ1-4, with D unresolved. Deletions cut 4 bases from V and 7 bases from J, with 16 bases between. The CDR3 covers 14 residues. CDR1 and CDR2 (germline): DFQATT, SNEGSKA (reference sequence). Written as DNA, the CDR3 is TGCAGTGCTATCAAGTTGGGTTTTGGTGAAAAACTGTTTTTT. It is translated as CSAIKLGFGEKLFF.

This clonotype turned up a few times. The chain employs TRBV7-6 and TRBJ2-7; possible D gene TRBD2, 5 bases. V lost 1 base to trimming and J lost 0 bases, with 16 bases between them. CDR3 length equals 17 residues. The germline gives CDR1 SGHVS, CDR2 FNYEAQ. CDR3 residues: CASSLEPSADLSYEQYF. CDR3 sequence (DNA): TGTGCCAGCAGCTTAGAGCCGTCAGCGGACCTCTCCTACGAGCAGTACTTC.

This clonotype was seen many times. The chain links TRBV12-3 or TRBV12-4 to TRBJ1-6; no reliable D call. V was pared by 5 bases and J by 6 bases, with 8 bases between. This CDR3 is 13 amino acids long. DNA of the CDR3: TGTGCCAGCAGTATGGGATTTAATTCACCCCTCCACTTT. This gives the protein CASSMGFNSPLHF.

V gene TRBV5-1 combines with J gene TRBJ1-6; 8 bases line up with TRBD1. CDR3 length equals 16 residues. Germline assignment: CDR1 SGHRS and CDR2 YFSETQ. The junction had 9 bases not matched to a gene; V was cut back by 1 base and J by 9 bases. The CDR3 sequence: CASSLFSTGDGSPLHF. In nucleotides, the CDR3 is TGCGCCAGCAGCTTGTTCTCGACAGGGGATGGTTCACCCCTCCACTTT.

The chain employs TRBV6-1 and TRBJ2-1; 11 nucleotides line up with TRBD2. The CDR3 spans 14 residues. The germline CDR1 and CDR2 sequences are MNHNS and SASEGT. Germline trimming cut 3 bases from V and 10 bases from J; bases unmatched to any gene: 5. CDR3: CASSELAGGREQFF. The DNA for the CDR3 is TGTGCCAGCAGTGAGCTAGCGGGAGGTCGGGAGCAGTTCTTC.

This clonotype was picked up a small number of times. The J gene is TRBJ1-2, the V gene TRBV19; 7 bases line up with TRBD1. Germline V CDR1 and CDR2: LNHDA, SQIVND (reference sequence). The CDR3 is made up of 13 amino acids. After removal of 6 bases from V and 8 bases from J, the junction contained 9 bases not matched to a gene. CDR3 residues: CASRAQTGYGYTF. The CDR3 DNA sequence: TGTGCCAGTAGAGCGCAGACAGGGTACGGCTACACCTTC.

This clonotype was observed a single time. The chain carries TRBV6-2 or TRBV6-3 and TRBJ1-6, with a weak D call TRBD1 (5 bases). The CDR3 extends over 14 amino acids. Germline values: CDR1 MNHEY, CDR2 SVGEGT. With 8 bases removed from V and 5 bases from J, the gap between germline ends came to 13 bases. The CDR3 coding sequence is TGTGCCAGCGTTGGGACCCCTGATAATTCACCCCTCCACTTT. Amino acids: CASVGTPDNSPLHF.

This clonotype was seen a few times. DNA for the CDR3: TGTGCCAGCAGCTATGACAGGGGGTCCACCGGGGAGCTGTTTTTT. Amino acid sequence: CASSYDRGSTGELFF. The J gene is TRBJ2-2, the V gene TRBV6-5; 9 bases are shared with TRBD1. This CDR3 has 15 amino acids. Trimming at V came to 6 bases and at J to 4 bases, leaving 6 bases not matched to a gene. Germline V gives CDR1 MNHEY, CDR2 SVGAGI.

The chain couples TRBV15 to TRBJ1-6; D remains ambiguous. V was trimmed by 3 bases and J by 13 bases, leaving 13 bases between them. The CDR3 spans 13 residues. Germline CDR1 and CDR2: LNHNV and YYDKDF (reference sequence). The CDR3 sequence is CATSSDTSRPLHF. As DNA, the CDR3 is TGTGCCACCAGCAGTGATACGAGTCGGCCCCTCCACTTT.

This clonotype has only a few counts. This sequence joins TRBV28 and TRBJ2-7; 7 bases line up with TRBD2. Trimming at V came to 6 bases and at J to 6 bases, leaving 14 bases not matched to a gene. The germline V gene has CDR1 MDHEN and CDR2 SYDVKM. The CDR3 consists of 15 residues. The CDR3 DNA reads as TGTGCCAGCAGCCAGCGGACTAGGAATACATGCGAGCAGTACTTC. Residues: CASSQRTRNTCEQYF.

The chain recombines TRBV20-1 with TRBJ2-7; the match to TRBD2 covers 12 bases. Germline CDR1 and CDR2: DFQATT and SNEGSKA (reference sequence). The CDR3 runs 14 residues. The trim removed 6 bases at V and 5 bases at J, leaving 8 bases unmatched. CDR3 amino acids: CSAATSGGYNEQYF. The CDR3 nucleotides read TGCAGTGCCGCTACTAGCGGGGGGTATAACGAGCAGTACTTC.

J is TRBJ1-1 and V is TRBV5-8; D unresolved. CDR1 is SGHTS, CDR2 YDEGEE, per germline. V was shortened by 3 bases and J by 0 bases, with 6 bases between the two germline ends. This CDR3 comprises 13 residues. For the CDR3, the DNA is TGTGCCAGCAGCTCGCCCATGAACACTGAAGCTTTCTTT. Translated, it gives CASSSPMNTEAFF.

Here the CDR3 reads CASSPGTGLGKNIQYF. The DNA of the CDR3 is TGTGCCAGCAGCCCAGGGACAGGGTTGGGCAAAAACATTCAGTACTTC. This chain joins TRBV11-2 and TRBJ2-4, with 9 positions matching TRBD1. Germline CDR1 and CDR2: SGHAT and FQNNGV. V lost 5 bases to trimming and J lost 3 bases; unmatched junction nucleotides: 8. This CDR3 is built from 16 residues.

Remarks on this clonotype: With a much larger clone just one base away, this may be a read error. The chain employs TRBV6-2 or TRBV6-3 and TRBJ2-3; 11 bases are a match to TRBD2. This CDR3 region has 16 residues. CDR1 is MNHEY and CDR2 is SVGEGT in the germline V gene. V lost 6 bases to trimming and J lost 4 bases; unmatched junction nucleotides: 9. CDR3 residues: CASSSPGTSGADTQYF. The CDR3 DNA reads TGTGCCAGCAGCTCCCCCGGGACTAGCGGCGCAGATACGCAGTATTTT.